The subject of this entry is one T cell receptor (beta chain). What it binds is unknown. CDR1 is KGHSH, CDR2 LQKENI, per germline. The CDR3 sequence is 11 residues long. With 4 bases removed from V and 4 bases from J, the gap between germline ends came to 5 bases. These data are taken from a study of shared clonotypes between healthy human individuals. Whole-study results and caveats: It was expected that sequencing depth would affect clonotype sharing among donors.

Method: immunoSEQ multiplex PCR; TCRdb's copy keeps in-frame clones and lacks some. The repertoire holds 450,000 to 500,000 clones, with 81% as singletons. J is TRBJ2-7 and V is TRBV18; no firm D call. The specimen was PBMCs. The sequence derives from a woman in her thirties or forties in good health. Some clones in this sample may be carry-over from other donors' samples. The CDR3 coding sequence is TGTGCCAGCTCACGGGGTTACGAGCAGTACTTC. Protein product: CASSRGYEQYF. The full variable domain, rest sourced from reference TRBV18 and TRBJ2-7, is NAGVMQNPRHLVRRRGQEARLRCSPMKGHSHVYWYRQLPEEGLKFMVYLQKENIIDESGMPKERFSAEFPKEGPSILRIQQVVRGDSAAYFCASSRGYEQYFGPGTRLTVT.